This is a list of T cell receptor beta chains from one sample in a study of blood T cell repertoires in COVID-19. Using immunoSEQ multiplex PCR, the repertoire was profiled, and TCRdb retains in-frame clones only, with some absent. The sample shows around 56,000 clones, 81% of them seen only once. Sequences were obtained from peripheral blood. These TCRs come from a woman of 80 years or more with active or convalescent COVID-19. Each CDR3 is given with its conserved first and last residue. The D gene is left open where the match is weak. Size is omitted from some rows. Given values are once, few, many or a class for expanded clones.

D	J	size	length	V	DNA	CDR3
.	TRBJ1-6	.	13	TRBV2	TGTGCCAGCAGTTCGAGGGAGTACTCACCCCTCCACTTT	CASSSREYSPLHF
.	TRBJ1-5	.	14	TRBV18	TGTGCCAGCTCACCAGGCACCAGCAATCAGCCCCAGCATTTT	CASSPGTSNQPQHF
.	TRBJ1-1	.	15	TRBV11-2	TGTGCCAGCAGCTTAGTCAGGGGCCCGAACACTGAAGCTTTCTTT	CASSLVRGPNTEAFF
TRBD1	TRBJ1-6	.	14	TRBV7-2	TGTGCCAGCAGCTACGACAGGGTCGGGTCACCCCTCCACTTT	CASSYDRVGSPLHF
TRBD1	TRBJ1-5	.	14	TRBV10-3	TGTGCCATCAGCGTGACAGGGGAAAATCAGCCCCAGCATTTT	CAISVTGENQPQHF
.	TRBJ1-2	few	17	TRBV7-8	TGTGCCAGCAGCTTCGGAACTTACACGGATGAGGGCTATGGCTACACCTTC	CASSFGTYTDEGYGYTF
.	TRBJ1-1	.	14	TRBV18	TGTGCCAGCTCACCCAAATCTAACGCTGCTGAAGCTTTCTTT	CASSPKSNAAEAFF
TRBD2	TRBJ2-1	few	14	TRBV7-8	TGTGCCAGCAGCTTTTCCGGGACTAGCGGTGAGCAGTTCTTC	CASSFSGTSGEQFF
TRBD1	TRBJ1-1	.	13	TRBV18	TGTGCCAGCTCAGAGGGACAGGGAAATATAGCTTTCTTT	CASSEGQGNIAFF
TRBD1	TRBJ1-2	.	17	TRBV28	TGTGCCAGCAGTTCTCAGGGGGCTGAAAAGGTGAACTATGGCTACACCTTC	CASSSQGAEKVNYGYTF
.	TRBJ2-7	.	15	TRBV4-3	TGCGCCAGCAGCCAATCCAGCGGGTGGGGATCCGAGCAGTACTTC	CASSQSSGWGSEQYF
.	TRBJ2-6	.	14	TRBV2	TGTGCCAGCAGCAATGTTGTTGGGGCCAACGTCCTGACTTTC	CASSNVVGANVLTF
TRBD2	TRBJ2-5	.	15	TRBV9	TGTGCCAGCAGCGCCAGCGGGGGGGCTGGAGAGACCCAGTACTTC	CASSASGGAGETQYF
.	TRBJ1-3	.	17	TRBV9	TGTGCCAGCAGCGTGGGCAGCCAAACCTCCTCTGGAAACACCATATATTTT	CASSVGSQTSSGNTIYF
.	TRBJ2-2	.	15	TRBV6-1	TGTGCCAGCAGTGAAAGAGGACAGTACACCGGGGAGCTGTTTTTT	CASSERGQYTGELFF
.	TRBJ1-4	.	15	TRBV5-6	TGTGCCAGCAGCTTGGAGGGGTCAACTAATGAAAAACTGTTTTTT	CASSLEGSTNEKLFF
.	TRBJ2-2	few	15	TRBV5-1	TGCGCCAGCAGCTTGGTAGGGGCTGACACCGGGGAGCTGTTTTTT	CASSLVGADTGELFF